The 3 T cell receptor beta chains in this list originate from one sample, sequenced in a study of tumor and adjacent non-tumor tissue in lung cancer. The template was RNA from unsorted bulk tissue. Distant lung tissue was collected more than 3 cm away from the tumor edge. Three rounds of nested PCR, following a modified ARM-PCR protocol, produced the TCRbeta library. TCRdb re-derived calls from the multiplex PCR reads in MiXCR, one entry per CDR3 protein. The sample has some 66,000 distinct CDR3 sequences, about 61% seen once; the top ten hold less than 35%. The specimen was distant non-tumor lung tissue. The receptors were gathered from a man in his 70s with non-small cell lung cancer.

A remark on this clonotype: The junction does not match germline at one end; this may be a read error. The chain is built from TRBV11-2 and TRBJ2-5, with 7 nucleotides matching TRBD2. The germline gives CDR1 SGHAT, CDR2 FQNNGV. The CDR3 runs 17 residues. The CDR3, as DNA: TGCGCCAGTAGCTTAGGTCCCCTGGGGGGGGTTCAAGAGACCCTGTACTTC. Protein: CASSLGPLGGVQETLYF.

Relative to its sample, this clonotype is medium-sized. The chain couples TRBV29-1 to TRBJ1-3, with D possibly being TRBD1 (6 bases). Deletions cut 2 bases from V and 4 bases from J, with 21 bases between. There are 17 residues in the CDR3. Germline V lookup: CDR1 SQVTM, CDR2 ANQGSEA. The CDR3 is CSVEPPGAGAGGNTIYF. CDR3 nucleotides: TGCAGCGTTGAACCCCCCGGGGCAGGGGCGGGGGGAAACACCATATATTTT.

V gene TRBV28 combines with J gene TRBJ2-1; TRBD2 aligns across 7 bases. The V and J ends lost 5 bases and 6 bases, in that order; junction bases with no gene match: 10. Per germline, CDR1 MDHEN and CDR2 SYDVKM. The CDR3 consists of 15 residues. CDR3 sequence (DNA): TGTGCCAGCAGTATCCCAACCGGGAGGTTCAATGAGCAGTTCTTC. Protein: CASSIPTGRFNEQFF. The whole variable domain, filled in from reference TRBV28 and TRBJ2-1, reads DVKVTQSSRYLVKRTGEKVFLECVQDMDHENMFWYRQDPGLGLRLIYFSYDVKMKEKGDIPEGYSVSREKKERFSLILESASTNQTSMYLCASSIPTGRFNEQFFGPGTRLTVL.